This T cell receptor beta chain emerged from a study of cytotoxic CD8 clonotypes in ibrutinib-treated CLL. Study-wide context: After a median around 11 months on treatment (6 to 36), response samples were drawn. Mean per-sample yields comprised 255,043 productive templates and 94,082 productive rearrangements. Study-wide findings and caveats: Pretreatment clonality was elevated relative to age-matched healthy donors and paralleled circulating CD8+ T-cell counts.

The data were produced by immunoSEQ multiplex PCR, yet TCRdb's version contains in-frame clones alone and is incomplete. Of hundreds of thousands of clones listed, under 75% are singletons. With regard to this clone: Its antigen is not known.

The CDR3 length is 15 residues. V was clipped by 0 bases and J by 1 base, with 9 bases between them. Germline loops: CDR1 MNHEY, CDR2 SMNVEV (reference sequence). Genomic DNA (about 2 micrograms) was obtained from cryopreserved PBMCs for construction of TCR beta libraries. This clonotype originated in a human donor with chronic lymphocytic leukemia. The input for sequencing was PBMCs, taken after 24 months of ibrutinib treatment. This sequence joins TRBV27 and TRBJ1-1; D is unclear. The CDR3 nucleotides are TGTGCCAGCAGTTTATCGAGGCGGAAGAACACTGAAGCTTTCTTT. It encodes CASSLSRRKNTEAFF.